This entry describes one T cell receptor beta chain. Its antigen is not identified. Produced via immunoSEQ multiplex PCR; TCRdb's table is partial and in-frame only. In the table there are roughly 120,000 clones, approximately 90% of which are singletons. The V segment lost 6 bases and the J segment 6 bases; nucleotides outside the gene matches: 11. This CDR3 comprises 14 residues. Per germline, CDR1 MRHNA and CDR2 SNTAGT. The sample belongs to a study of graft-versus-host responses after intestinal transplantation. Across the whole study: In this cohort, recipients had multivisceral, liver-intestinal, or isolated intestinal transplants. Notes on the study in general: GvH clones detected in recipient marrow included some appearing first in ileum or blood. Within the allografts of patients who had graft-donor T cell macrochimerism, graft-versus-host to host-versus-graft clonal ratios were high.

The chain links TRBV6-4 to TRBJ2-7, with TRBD1 identical over 7 bases. This material consisted of unstimulated CD4+ T cells sorted from spleen or lymph node cells, taken before intestinal transplant. The TCR comes from a human donor who received an intestinal transplant. The DNA for the CDR3 is TGTGCCAGCAGCAGAGAACAGGGGTTGGCCGAGCAGTACTTC. Protein product: CASSREQGLAEQYF.